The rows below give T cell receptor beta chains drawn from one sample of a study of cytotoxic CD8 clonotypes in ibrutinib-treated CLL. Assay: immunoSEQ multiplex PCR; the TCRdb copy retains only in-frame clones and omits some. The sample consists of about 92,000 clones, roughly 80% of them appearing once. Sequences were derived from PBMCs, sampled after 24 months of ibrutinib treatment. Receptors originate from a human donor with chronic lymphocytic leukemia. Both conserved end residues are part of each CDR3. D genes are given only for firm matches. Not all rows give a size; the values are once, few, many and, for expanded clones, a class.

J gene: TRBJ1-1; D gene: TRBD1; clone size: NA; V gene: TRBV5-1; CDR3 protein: CASRTQGHTEAFF; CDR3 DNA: TGCGCCAGCAGAACACAGGGGCACACTGAAGCTTTCTTT
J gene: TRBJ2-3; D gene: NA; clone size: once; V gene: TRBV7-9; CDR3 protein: CASSLGVDPLSTDTQYF; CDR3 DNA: TGTGCCAGCAGCTTAGGAGTCGACCCTCTTAGCACAGATACGCAGTATTTT
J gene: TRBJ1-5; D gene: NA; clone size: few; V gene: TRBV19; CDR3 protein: CASSIGHSSGSNQPQHF; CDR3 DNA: TGTGCCAGTAGTATCGGACACTCTTCGGGTAGCAATCAGCCCCAGCATTTT
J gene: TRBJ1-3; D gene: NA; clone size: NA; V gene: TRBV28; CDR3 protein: CASRAMIRGNTIYF; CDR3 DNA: TGTGCCAGCAGAGCCATGATACGGGGAAACACCATATATTTT
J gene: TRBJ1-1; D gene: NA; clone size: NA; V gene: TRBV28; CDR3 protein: CASNPLVSTEAFF; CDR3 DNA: TGTGCCAGCAACCCCCTCGTTAGCACTGAAGCTTTCTTT
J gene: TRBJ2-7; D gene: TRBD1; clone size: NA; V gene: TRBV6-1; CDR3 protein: CASSEGVFGKGAYPYEQYF; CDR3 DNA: TGTGCCAGCAGTGAAGGCGTCTTCGGAAAGGGGGCCTACCCCTACGAGCAGTACTTC
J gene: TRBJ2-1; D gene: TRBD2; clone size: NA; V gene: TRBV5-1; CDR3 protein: CATKREGHNNEQFF; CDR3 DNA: TGCGCCACCAAGCGGGAGGGCCATAACAATGAGCAGTTCTTC
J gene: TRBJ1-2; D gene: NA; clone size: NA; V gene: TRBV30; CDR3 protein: CAWSVRAGYTF; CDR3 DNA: TGTGCCTGGAGTGTACGGGCTGGCTACACCTTC
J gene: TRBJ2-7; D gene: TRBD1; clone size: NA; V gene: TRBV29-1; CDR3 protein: CSVRQGVDEQYF; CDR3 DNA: TGCAGCGTCCGACAGGGGGTCGACGAGCAGTACTTC
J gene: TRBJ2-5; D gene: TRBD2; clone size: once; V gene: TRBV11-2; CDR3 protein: CASSLRPGGSETQYF; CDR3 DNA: TGTGCCAGCAGCTTGAGGCCGGGGGGATCCGAGACCCAGTACTTC
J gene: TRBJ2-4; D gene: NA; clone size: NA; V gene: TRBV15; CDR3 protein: CATRPLVSGNIQYF; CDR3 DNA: TGTGCCACCAGGCCACTAGTTTCGGGAAACATTCAGTACTTC
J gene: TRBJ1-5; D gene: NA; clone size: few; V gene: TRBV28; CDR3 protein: CASTGNSNQPQHF; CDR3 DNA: TGTGCCAGCACCGGAAATAGCAATCAGCCCCAGCATTTT
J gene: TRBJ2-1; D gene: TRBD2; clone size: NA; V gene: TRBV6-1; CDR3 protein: CASLLAGSSYNEQFF; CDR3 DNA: TGTGCCAGCCTGCTAGCGGGGAGCTCCTACAATGAGCAGTTCTTC
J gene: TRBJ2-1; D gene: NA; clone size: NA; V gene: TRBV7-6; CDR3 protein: CASSLDRVGEQFF; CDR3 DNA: TGTGCCAGCAGCTTAGACAGGGTCGGTGAGCAGTTCTTC
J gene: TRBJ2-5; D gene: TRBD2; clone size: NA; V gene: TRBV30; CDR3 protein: CAWSVSGGAPVRETQYF; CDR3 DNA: TGTGCCTGGAGTGTGAGCGGGGGAGCTCCCGTGCGGGAGACCCAGTACTTC
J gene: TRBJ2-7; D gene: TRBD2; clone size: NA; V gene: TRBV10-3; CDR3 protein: CAISGTSDTYEQYF; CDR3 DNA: TGTGCCATCAGTGGGACTAGCGATACCTACGAGCAGTACTTC
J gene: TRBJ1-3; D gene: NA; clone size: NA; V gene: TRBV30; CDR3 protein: CACAGSGGSNTIYF; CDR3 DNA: TGTGCCTGTGCCGGTAGTGGGGGCAGTAACACCATATATTTT
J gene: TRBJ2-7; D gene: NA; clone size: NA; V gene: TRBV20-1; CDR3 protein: CSARVFHEQYF; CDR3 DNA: TGCAGTGCTAGAGTTTTCCACGAGCAGTACTTC
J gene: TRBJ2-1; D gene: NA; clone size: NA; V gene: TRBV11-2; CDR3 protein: CASSSDAAYNEQFF; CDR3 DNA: TGTGCCAGCAGCTCAGATGCGGCTTACAATGAGCAGTTCTTC
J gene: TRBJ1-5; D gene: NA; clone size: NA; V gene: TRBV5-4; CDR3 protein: CASSSGLGNQPQHF; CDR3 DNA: TGTGCCAGCAGCTCGGGTTTAGGCAATCAGCCCCAGCATTTT
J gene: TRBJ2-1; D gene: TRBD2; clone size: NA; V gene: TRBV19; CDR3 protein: CASSGTSGRNSYNEQFF; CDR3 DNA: TGTGCCAGTAGTGGGACTAGCGGGAGGAACTCCTACAATGAGCAGTTCTTC
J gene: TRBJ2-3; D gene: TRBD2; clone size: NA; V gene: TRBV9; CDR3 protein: CASSVWAGGSDTQYF; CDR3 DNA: TGTGCCAGCAGCGTATGGGCGGGAGGGTCAGATACGCAGTATTTT
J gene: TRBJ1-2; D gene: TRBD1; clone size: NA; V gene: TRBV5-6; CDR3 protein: CASSLRVGGSSYTF; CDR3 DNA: TGTGCCAGCAGCTTGAGGGTAGGGGGCTCTAGCTACACCTTC
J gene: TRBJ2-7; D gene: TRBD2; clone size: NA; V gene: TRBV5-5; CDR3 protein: CASSLTGTSAKYDEQYF; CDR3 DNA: TGTGCCAGCAGCTTGACCGGGACTAGCGCTAAGTACGACGAGCAGTACTTC
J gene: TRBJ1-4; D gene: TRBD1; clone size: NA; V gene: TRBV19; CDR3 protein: CASSASGTGNEKLFF; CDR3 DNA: TGTGCCAGTAGTGCCTCCGGGACAGGAAATGAAAAACTGTTTTTT
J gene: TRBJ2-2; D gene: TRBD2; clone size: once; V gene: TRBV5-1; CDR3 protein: CASSFIAGSVGELFF; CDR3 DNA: TGCGCCAGCAGCTTCATAGCGGGATCGGTCGGGGAGCTGTTTTTT
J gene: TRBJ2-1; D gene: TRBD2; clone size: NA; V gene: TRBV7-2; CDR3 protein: CASSPRGSGSQSRIEQFF; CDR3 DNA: TGTGCCAGCAGCCCGCGGGGTAGCGGGAGTCAAAGTCGGATTGAGCAGTTCTTC
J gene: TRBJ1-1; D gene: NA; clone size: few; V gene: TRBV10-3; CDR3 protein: CAISESGLDTEAFF; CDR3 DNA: TGTGCCATCAGTGAGTCGGGGTTGGACACTGAAGCTTTCTTT
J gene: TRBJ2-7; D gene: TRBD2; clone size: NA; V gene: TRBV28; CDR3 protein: CASSWPSGTNRLEQYF; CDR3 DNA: TGTGCCAGCAGTTGGCCTAGCGGGACTAATCGGCTCGAGCAGTACTTC
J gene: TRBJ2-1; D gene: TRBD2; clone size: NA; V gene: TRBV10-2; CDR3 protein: CASSTGTRTIGEQFF; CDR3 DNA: TGCGCCAGCAGTACCGGGACTAGAACGATAGGGGAGCAGTTCTTC
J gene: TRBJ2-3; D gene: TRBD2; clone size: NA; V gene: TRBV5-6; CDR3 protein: CASSLRLAGVDTQYF; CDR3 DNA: TGTGCCAGCAGCCTAAGACTAGCGGGAGTAGATACGCAGTATTTT
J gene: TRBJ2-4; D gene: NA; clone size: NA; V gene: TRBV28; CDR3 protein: CASSLGGRGKNIQYF; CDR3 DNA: TGTGCCAGCAGTTTAGGGGGCCGGGGCAAAAACATTCAGTACTTC
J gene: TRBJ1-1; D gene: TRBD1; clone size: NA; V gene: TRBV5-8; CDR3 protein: CASSRGTVMNTEAFF; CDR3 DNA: TGTGCCAGCAGCCGGGGGACAGTTATGAACACTGAAGCTTTCTTT
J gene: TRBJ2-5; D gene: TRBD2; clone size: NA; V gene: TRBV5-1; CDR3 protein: CASSSSGMKETQYF; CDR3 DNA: TGCGCCAGCAGTTCTAGCGGGATGAAGGAGACCCAGTACTTC
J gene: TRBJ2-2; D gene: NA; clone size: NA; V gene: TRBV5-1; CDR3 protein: CASSLVGGTGELFF; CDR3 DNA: TGCGCCAGCAGCTTGGTGGGCGGCACCGGGGAGCTGTTTTTT
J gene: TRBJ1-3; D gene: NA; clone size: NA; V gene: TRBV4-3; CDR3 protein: CASSQEEPRYSGNTIYF; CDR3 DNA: TGCGCCAGCAGCCAAGAGGAACCGCGGTACTCTGGAAACACCATATATTTT
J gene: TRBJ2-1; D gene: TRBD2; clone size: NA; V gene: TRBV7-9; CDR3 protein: CASSLTSGYNEQFF; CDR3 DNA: TGTGCCAGCAGCTTAACTAGCGGCTACAATGAGCAGTTCTTC
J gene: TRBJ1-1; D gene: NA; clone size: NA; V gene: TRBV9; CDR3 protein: CASSVAPSGTEAFF; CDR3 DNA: TGTGCCAGCAGCGTAGCTCCTTCAGGCACTGAAGCTTTCTTT
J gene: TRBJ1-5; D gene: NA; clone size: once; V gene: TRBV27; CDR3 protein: CASNFTNSNQPQHF; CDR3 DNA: TGTGCCAGCAATTTCACTAATAGCAATCAGCCCCAGCATTTT
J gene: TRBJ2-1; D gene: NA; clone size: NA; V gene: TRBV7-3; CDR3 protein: CASSLMAGTGYNEQFF; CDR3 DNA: TGTGCCAGCAGCTTAATGGCCGGGACTGGGTACAATGAGCAGTTCTTC